This T cell receptor beta chain comes out of a study of beta chain features in type 1 diabetes. Whole-study findings and limits: Patients' naive, central memory and regulatory TCRB repertoires appeared more alike than those of healthy donors. The study left unresolved whether HLA type influences TCRB rearrangement.

Isolation of CD4+ naive, central memory, regulatory and stem cell-like memory cells was achieved by sorting via CD45RO/CCR7/CD25/CD127/CD95/CD27. The V end lost 4 bases, the J end lost 3 bases, and 19 bases lay between the germline ends. There are 16 residues in the CDR3. Germline lookup yields CDR1 MGHRA and CDR2 YSYEKL. All of the isolated RNA was reverse transcribed, so expressed TCRB transcripts were sequenced. Naive, central memory and regulatory T cell samples came to a mean of approximately 3.3 million reads. TCRdb's copy holds only in-frame clones and misses some; the assay was immunoSEQ multiplex PCR. The repertoire holds about 220,000 clones, with about a tenth as singletons. This clone was observed a handful of times. The antigen remains unidentified.

This chain uses TRBV4-1 with TRBJ2-7; D assignment may be TRBD1 or TRBD2 (5 bases each). This sequence originates from a man aged 18 to 29 in good health. Sequences were obtained from central memory CD4+ T cells from blood. Here the CDR3 reads CASSPLPQGRSYEQYF. The CDR3 nucleotides read TGCGCCAGCAGCCCCCTTCCCCAGGGACGAAGCTACGAGCAGTACTTC.